What follows are 32 T cell receptor beta chains derived from one specimen sequenced in a study of blood T cell repertoires in COVID-19. Data came from immunoSEQ multiplex PCR; TCRdb stores just in-frame clones and leaves some out. The sample yields 250,000 to 300,000 clones, roughly 85% seen once. The source material was PBMCs or T cells enriched from blood (not recorded which). The receptors were gathered from a woman between 45 and 65 years old who had been exposed to COVID-19.

The genes are TRBV27 and TRBJ2-3; maybe TRBD2 (5 bases). CDR1 and CDR2 from the germline V gene are MNHEY and SMNVEV (reference sequence). This CDR3 spans 13 amino acids. With 3 bases removed from V and 4 bases from J, the gap between germline ends came to 8 bases. CDR3 in DNA: TGTGCCAGCAGTTTGTGGAGGTCAGATACGCAGTATTTT. Amino acid sequence: CASSLWRSDTQYF.

This clone was counted a few times. This chain uses TRBV2 with TRBJ2-3; 7 bases fit TRBD1. The germline gives CDR1 SNHLY, CDR2 FYNNEI. The CDR3 runs 13 residues. The trim removed 7 bases at V and 3 bases at J, leaving 4 bases unmatched. CDR3 DNA sequence: TGTGCCAGCAACCCACAGGGGACAGATACGCAGTATTTT. Protein: CASNPQGTDTQYF.

This chain connects TRBV6-5 to TRBJ1-3; 7 bases fit TRBD1. J gave up 2 bases and V 5 bases, and 3 bases lay outside the gene matches. This CDR3 has 14 amino acids. Germline V gene data show CDR1 as MNHEY and CDR2 as SVGAGI. The CDR3 is CASSPRGTGNTIYF. The DNA for the CDR3 is TGTGCCAGCAGTCCCAGGGGGACTGGAAACACCATATATTTT.

The rearrangement uses TRBV15 and TRBJ2-1, with TRBD1 identical over 8 bases. With V trimmed by 0 bases and J by 8 bases, 15 bases remained unmatched. The CDR3 has 18 residues. The V gene's germline CDR1 is LNHNV and CDR2 YYDKDF (reference sequence). The CDR3 here is CATSRDRTGSLYGDEQFF. Written as DNA, the CDR3 is TGTGCCACCAGCAGAGATCGGACAGGGTCTTTGTACGGGGATGAGCAGTTCTTC.

Notes on this clone: The sample holds other DNA sequences that translate to the same CDR3. The CDR3 region has the DNA TGCGCCAGCAGCTTGGGGAGCTCCTACGAGCAGTACTTC. It translates to CASSLGSSYEQYF. This chain links TRBV5-1 with TRBJ2-7; D remains unclear. V shed 0 bases and J shed 0 bases, with 4 bases lying between them. CDR1 is SGHRS and CDR2 is YFSETQ in the germline V gene. The CDR3 runs 13 residues.

The V and J genes are TRBV29-1 and TRBJ1-1; D perhaps matches TRBD1 (5 bases). The germline V and J ends were trimmed by 8 bases and 4 bases, with 23 bases remaining between them. CDR3 length equals 15 residues. Looked up from germline, CDR1 is SQVTM and CDR2 is ANQGSEA. This CDR3 is CSFPLPRGSGTEAFF. The CDR3 bases are TGCAGCTTCCCGTTGCCCCGGGGGTCTGGCACTGAAGCTTTCTTT.

V is TRBV19 and J is TRBJ1-5, with TRBD1 matching 7 bases. Germline CDR1 is LNHDA and CDR2 is SQIVND (reference sequence). Trimming removed 10 bases from V and 0 bases from J; junction bases left unmatched: 12. CDR3 length: 16 amino acids. Here the CDR3 reads CATGDRVIHSNQPQHF. The CDR3 DNA reads TGTGCCACTGGAGACAGGGTAATCCATAGCAATCAGCCCCAGCATTTT. Full variable domain (rest looked up from reference TRBV19 and TRBJ1-5): DGGITQSPKYLFRKEGQNVTLSCEQNLNHDAMYWYRQDPGQGLRLIYYSQIVNDFQKGDIAEGYSVSREKKESFPLTVTSAQKNPTAFYLCATGDRVIHSNQPQHFGDGTRLSIL.

V usage is TRBV4-1 and J usage is TRBJ2-5, with D tentatively TRBD2 (7 bases). V lost 1 base, J lost 1 base, and 10 bases lay in between. The CDR3 extends over 15 amino acids. Per the germline V gene, CDR1 is MGHRA and CDR2 is YSYEKL. As DNA, the CDR3 is TGCGCCAGCAGCCAAGGGGGGGGGCCCCAAGAGACCCAGTACTTC. Residues: CASSQGGGPQETQYF.

The chain employs TRBV12-3 or TRBV12-4 and TRBJ1-1; D gene ambiguous. V was cut by 5 bases and J by 5 bases, with 6 bases left in between. The CDR3 has 11 amino acids. CDR3 sequence (DNA): TGTGCCAGCAGTCCTCGTACTGAAGCTTTCTTT. Translated, it gives CASSPRTEAFF.

The V and J genes are TRBV27 and TRBJ1-6; D gene unclear. V was cut by 4 bases and J by 10 bases, with 11 bases left in between. Germline V gene lookup returns CDR1 MNHEY and CDR2 SMNVEV (reference sequence). The CDR3 covers 13 residues. CDR3 DNA: TGTGCCAGCAGTTCCCGCCGGGGATCACCCCTCCACTTT. Amino acid sequence: CASSSRRGSPLHF.

The chain recombines TRBV14 with TRBJ2-2; perhaps TRBD2 as D (7 bases). CDR3 length equals 12 residues. Trimming took off 4 bases at V and 14 bases at J, with 14 bases between the two ends. CDR1 SGHDN and CDR2 FVKESK come from the germline V gene. The CDR3 protein is CASSPGGFSLFF. In DNA, the CDR3 is TGTGCCAGCAGCCCGGGGGGCTTTTCCCTGTTTTTT. Using reference TRBV14 and TRBJ2-2 for the parts outside the CDR3, the full variable domain is EAGVTQFPSHSVIEKGQTVTLRCDPISGHDNLYWYRRVMGKEIKFLLHFVKESKQDESGMPNNRFLAERTGGTYSTLKVQPAELEDSGVYFCASSPGGFSLFFGEGSRLTVL.

This clone was counted a single time. This rearrangement joins TRBV5-4 to TRBJ2-5; D perhaps matches TRBD1 (7 bases). The CDR3 length is 14 residues. V was pared by 4 bases and J by 1 base, with 11 bases between. Germline V gene data show CDR1 as SGHNT and CDR2 as YYREEE (reference sequence). The CDR3 DNA follows: TGTGCCAGCAGCGCGGGGACAGTCCAAGAGACCCAGTACTTC. Translated, it gives CASSAGTVQETQYF.

In nucleotides, the CDR3 is TGCGCCAGCAGCGTTCAGGGGTCGGATGAAAAACTGTTTTTT. Translation: CASSVQGSDEKLFF. The V and J genes are TRBV5-1 and TRBJ1-4, with a possible D match to TRBD1 (6 bases). V dropped 4 bases and J dropped 6 bases, with 13 bases sitting between them. The CDR3 consists of 14 residues. Germline CDR1 reads SGHRS; CDR2 reads YFSETQ.

The rearrangement links TRBV19 to TRBJ1-5; 10 bases match TRBD1. Germline V gene sequence: CDR1 LNHDA, CDR2 SQIVND (reference sequence). Trimming removed 3 bases from V and 4 bases from J; junction bases left unmatched: 0. This CDR3 has 14 amino acids. For the CDR3, the DNA is TGTGCCAGTAGTATGGGACAGGGGAATCAGCCCCAGCATTTT. Its protein product is CASSMGQGNQPQHF. Supplemented by reference TRBV19 and TRBJ1-5, the full variable domain reads DGGITQSPKYLFRKEGQNVTLSCEQNLNHDAMYWYRQDPGQGLRLIYYSQIVNDFQKGDIAEGYSVSREKKESFPLTVTSAQKNPTAFYLCASSMGQGNQPQHFGDGTRLSIL.

V and J are TRBV5-1 and TRBJ1-1; no clear D. The germline gives CDR1 SGHRS, CDR2 YFSETQ. V was pared by 2 bases and J by 0 bases, with 8 bases between. The CDR3 covers 14 residues. CDR3 protein: CASSFNGLNTEAFF. The CDR3 region has the DNA TGCGCCAGCAGCTTTAACGGTCTGAACACTGAAGCTTTCTTT. Supplemented by reference TRBV5-1 and TRBJ1-1, the full variable domain reads KAGVTQTPRYLIKTRGQQVTLSCSPISGHRSVSWYQQTPGQGLQFLFEYFSETQRNKGNFPGRFSGRQFSNSRSEMNVSTLELGDSALYLCASSFNGLNTEAFFGQGTRLTVV.

The rearrangement joins TRBV3-1 (or the pseudogene TRBV3-2) to TRBJ2-7; D remains ambiguous. Per the germline V gene, CDR1 is LGHDT and CDR2 is YNNKEL (reference sequence). V was trimmed by 0 bases and J by 6 bases, leaving 9 bases between them. CDR3 length: 13 residues. Here the CDR3 reads CASSQELAAEQYF. The CDR3, as DNA: TGTGCCAGCAGCCAAGAATTGGCTGCCGAGCAGTACTTC.

The J gene is TRBJ1-2, the V gene TRBV12-3 or TRBV12-4; 7 nucleotides align to TRBD1. The CDR3 is 13 amino acids. Trimming cost V 5 bases and J 4 bases; bases outside gene matches: 4. This CDR3 reads CASSRGRVYGYTF. The CDR3 nucleotides read TGTGCCAGCAGTAGGGGGCGGGTCTATGGCTACACCTTC.

V gene TRBV18 combines with J gene TRBJ2-2; D is undetermined. V lost 6 bases, J lost 0 bases, and 11 bases lay in between. This CDR3 region has 15 residues. Germline-derived CDR1 and CDR2 are KGHSH and LQKENI. CDR3 residues: CASSPFDSNTGELFF. DNA of the CDR3: TGTGCCAGCTCCCCGTTCGACTCGAACACCGGGGAGCTGTTTTTT.

This sequence joins TRBV5-4 and TRBJ2-2; 11 nucleotides match TRBD2. CDR1 and CDR2 from the germline V gene are SGHNT and YYREEE (reference sequence). This CDR3 is 15 amino acids long. After removal of 2 bases from V and 4 bases from J, the junction contained 1 base not matched to a gene. CDR3 protein: CASSFSGGGTGELFF. Written as DNA, the CDR3 is TGTGCCAGCAGCTTTAGCGGGGGGGGCACCGGGGAGCTGTTTTTT. The variable domain in full, with the rest retrieved from reference TRBV5-4 and TRBJ2-2, is ETGVTQSPTHLIKTRGQQVTLRCSSQSGHNTVSWYQQALGQGPQFIFQYYREEENGRGNFPPRFSGLQFPNYSSELNVNALELDDSALYLCASSFSGGGTGELFFGEGSRLTVL.

The chain carries TRBV29-1 and TRBJ1-2; D not certain. Germline values: CDR1 SQVTM, CDR2 ANQGSEA. The CDR3 covers 12 residues. Deletions cut 5 bases from V and 1 base from J, with 8 bases between. The CDR3 here is CSVWQVNYGYTF. In nucleotides, the CDR3 is TGCAGCGTTTGGCAAGTTAACTATGGCTACACCTTC. Full variable domain (remainder filled in from reference TRBV29-1 and TRBJ1-2): SAVISQKPSRDICQRGTSLTIQCQVDSQVTMMFWYRQQPGQSLTLIATANQGSEATYESGFVIDKFPISRPNLTFSTLTVSNMSPEDSSIYLCSVWQVNYGYTFGSGTRLTVV.

The chain has TRBV19 and TRBJ2-5; 10 nucleotides agree with TRBD2. Trimming cost V 1 base and J 5 bases; bases outside gene matches: 4. CDR1 LNHDA and CDR2 SQIVND come from the germline V gene (reference sequence). The CDR3 is 15 amino acids. CDR3 nucleotides: TGTGCCAGTAGTATAGGCAGCGGGGGGGCTGAGACCCAGTACTTC. Translated, it gives CASSIGSGGAETQYF.

The J gene is TRBJ2-2, the V gene TRBV5-1, with 13 bases fitting TRBD2. J lost 0 bases, V lost 4 bases, and 6 bases had no gene match. Germline CDR1 SGHRS, CDR2 YFSETQ. The CDR3 contains 18 residues. CDR3 sequence reads: CASSGLTSGGANTGELFF. CDR3 nucleotide sequence: TGCGCCAGCAGCGGACTCACTAGCGGGGGGGCGAACACCGGGGAGCTGTTTTTT.

The chain has TRBV3-1 (or the pseudogene TRBV3-2) and TRBJ2-5; 8 positions agree with TRBD2. From germline, CDR1 is LGHDT and CDR2 YNNKEL (reference sequence). The CDR3 loop spans 16 amino acids. The V and J ends lost 3 bases and 5 bases, in that order; junction bases with no gene match: 11. The CDR3 sequence: CASSHYNGGAKETQYF. CDR3 coding DNA: TGTGCCAGCAGCCACTATAACGGGGGGGCTAAGGAGACCCAGTACTTC.

V usage is TRBV30 and J usage is TRBJ1-4; 9 bases fit TRBD1. The CDR3 contains 18 residues. The junction had 15 bases not matched to a gene; V was cut back by 0 bases and J by 7 bases. Per the germline V gene, CDR1 is GTSNPN and CDR2 is SVGIG (reference sequence). CDR3 region: CAWSVRDREDAAGEKLFF. The CDR3, as DNA: TGTGCCTGGAGTGTACGGGACAGGGAGGATGCGGCCGGTGAAAAACTGTTTTTT. The full variable domain, completed using reference TRBV30 and TRBJ1-4, is SQTIHQWPATLVQPVGSPLSLECTVEGTSNPNLYWYRQAAGRGLQLLFYSVGIGQISSEVPQNLSASRPQDRQFILSSKKLLLSDSGFYLCAWSVRDREDAAGEKLFFGSGTQLSVL.

The chain recombines TRBV5-6 with TRBJ1-2; 9 bases align to TRBD1. CDR1 is SGHDT and CDR2 is YYEEEE in the germline V gene. CDR3 length: 15 amino acids. Trimming removed 0 bases from V and 4 bases from J; junction bases left unmatched: 4. The CDR3 here is CASSLAGTGSYGYTF. The CDR3 DNA is TGTGCCAGCAGCTTGGCCGGGACAGGGAGCTATGGCTACACCTTC.

The chain employs TRBV2 and TRBJ2-7, with 9 bases matching TRBD1. The V gene's germline CDR1 is SNHLY and CDR2 FYNNEI. V trimming: 2 bases; J trimming: 4 bases; junction bases outside the gene matches: 6. The CDR3 runs 15 residues. This chain's CDR3 is CASSELGTGIYEQYF. CDR3 sequence (DNA): TGTGCCAGCAGTGAACTTGGGACAGGGATTTACGAGCAGTACTTC.

V usage is TRBV30 and J usage is TRBJ2-5; a possible D gene is TRBD1 (5 bases). The germline V gene has CDR1 GTSNPN and CDR2 SVGIG (reference sequence). This CDR3 region has 12 residues. Trimming removed 2 bases from V and 7 bases from J, with 11 bases in between. The CDR3 nucleotides read TGTGCCTGGAGTCCACAGGTGGGGACCCAGTACTTC. Translating gives CAWSPQVGTQYF.

The V and J genes are TRBV5-1 and TRBJ1-2, with D unresolved. From germline, CDR1 is SGHRS and CDR2 YFSETQ. The V and J ends lost 0 bases and 6 bases respectively, with 6 bases between them. This CDR3 spans 12 amino acids. The CDR3 region is CASSLGSHGYTF. CDR3 sequence (DNA): TGCGCCAGCAGCTTGGGGAGCCATGGCTACACCTTC.

The rearrangement links TRBV12-5 to TRBJ1-1; perhaps TRBD1 as D (5 bases). The CDR3 extends over 13 amino acids. Looked up from germline, CDR1 is LGHNT and CDR2 is FRNRAP. V was pared by 1 base and J by 7 bases, with 10 bases between. The DNA for the CDR3 is TGTGCTAGTGGTTTGGCGGGGGGGGATGAAGCTTTCTTT. Translated: CASGLAGGDEAFF.

The V and J genes are TRBV4-2 and TRBJ1-6; D may be TRBD1 (5 bases). CDR3 length: 13 residues. Looked up from germline, CDR1 is LGHNA and CDR2 is YNFKEQ. V was cut by 1 base and J by 13 bases, with 11 bases left in between. CDR3 DNA: TGTGCCAGCAGCCAAGGACAGTTTACGCCCCTCCACTTT. Residues: CASSQGQFTPLHF.

The chain employs TRBV29-1 and TRBJ2-1; 8 nucleotides line up with TRBD1. With V trimmed by 0 bases and J by 8 bases, 9 bases remained unmatched. This CDR3 spans 15 amino acids. Germline-derived CDR1 and CDR2 are SQVTM and ANQGSEA. CDR3 sequence reads: CSVEDRQGLNYEQFF. In nucleotides, the CDR3 is TGCAGCGTTGAAGACCGACAGGGGCTTAACTATGAGCAGTTCTTC.

The J gene is TRBJ1-1, the V gene TRBV6-5; perhaps TRBD1 as D (5 bases). CDR3 length: 11 amino acids. The germline CDR1 and CDR2 sequences are MNHEY and SVGAGI. The V end was cut by 8 bases, the J end by 6 bases, with 10 bases between. The CDR3 loop is CASRREPEAFF. The CDR3 nucleotides read TGTGCCAGCCGCAGGGAACCTGAAGCTTTCTTT.